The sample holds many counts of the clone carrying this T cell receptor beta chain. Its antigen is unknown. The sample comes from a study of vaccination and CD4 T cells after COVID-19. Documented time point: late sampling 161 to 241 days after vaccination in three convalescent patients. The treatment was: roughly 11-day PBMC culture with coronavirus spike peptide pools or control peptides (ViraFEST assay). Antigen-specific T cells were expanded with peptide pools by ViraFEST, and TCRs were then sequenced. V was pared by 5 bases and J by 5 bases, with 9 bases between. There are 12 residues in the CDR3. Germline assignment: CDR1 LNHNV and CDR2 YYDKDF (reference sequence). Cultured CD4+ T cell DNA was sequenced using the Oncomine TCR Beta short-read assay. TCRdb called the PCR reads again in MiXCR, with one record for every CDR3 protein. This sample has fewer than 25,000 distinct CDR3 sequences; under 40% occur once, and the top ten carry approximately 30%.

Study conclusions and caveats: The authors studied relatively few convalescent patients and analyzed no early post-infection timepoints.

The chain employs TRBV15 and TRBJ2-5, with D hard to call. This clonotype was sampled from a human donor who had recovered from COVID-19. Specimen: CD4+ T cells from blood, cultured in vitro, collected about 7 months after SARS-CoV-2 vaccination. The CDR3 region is CATSWGIETQYF. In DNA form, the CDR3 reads TGTGCCACCAGCTGGGGTATTGAGACCCAGTACTTC.